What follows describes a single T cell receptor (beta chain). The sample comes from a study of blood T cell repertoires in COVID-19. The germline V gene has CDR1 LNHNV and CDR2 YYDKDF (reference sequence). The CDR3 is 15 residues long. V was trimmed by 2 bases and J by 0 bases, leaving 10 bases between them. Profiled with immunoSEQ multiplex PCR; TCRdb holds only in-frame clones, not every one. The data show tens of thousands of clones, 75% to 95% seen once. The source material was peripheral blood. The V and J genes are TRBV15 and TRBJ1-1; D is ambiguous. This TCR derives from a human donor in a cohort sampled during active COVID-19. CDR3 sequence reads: CATSRHTGMNTEAFF. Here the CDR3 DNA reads TGTGCCACCAGCAGACATACGGGGATGAACACTGAAGCTTTCTTT. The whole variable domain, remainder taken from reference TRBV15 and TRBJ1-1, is DAMVIQNPRYQVTQFGKPVTLSCSQTLNHNVMYWYQQKSSQAPKLLFHYYDKDFNNEADTPDNFQSRRPNTSFCFLDIRSPGLGDTAMYLCATSRHTGMNTEAFFGQGTRLTVV.